The entry below gives a single T cell receptor (beta chain) sequence along with its context. This sample is drawn from a study of blood T cell repertoires in COVID-19. Study as a whole: Samples representing acute and convalescent COVID-19 were sourced from the United States, Italy and Spain. T cells, B-cell-depleted T cells, or PBMCs supplied cDNA or gDNA.

Germline assignment: CDR1 SQVTM and CDR2 ANQGSEA. The CDR3 runs to 13 residues. V lost 4 bases and J lost 4, with 13 bases in between. Study processing details: Reference gene primer amplification gave nucleated cell count estimates. Libraries were prepared by immunoSEQ multiplex PCR; TCRdb keeps only in-frame clonotypes and omits some of them. V and J calls and clone size are those listed in that table; D and trimming were worked out from the DNA. The table records approximately 190,000 clones, about 88% of them present only once. The rearrangement joins TRBV29-1 to TRBJ1-2; no clear D gene. This TCR came from a man aged 25-45 years with active or convalescent COVID-19. Sequencing used peripheral blood. The CDR3 bases are TGCAGCGTTGGGGAGGACGGCCGCTATGGCTACACCTTC. Protein: CSVGEDGRYGYTF.